This note documents a single T cell receptor beta chain sequence. The sample comes from a study of technical replicates of blood from a few donors. In germline, CDR1 is MNHNY, CDR2 SVGAGI (reference sequence). The CDR3 spans 14 residues. Trimming cost V 2 bases and J 11 bases, with 13 bases left between them. Data came from immunoSEQ multiplex PCR; TCRdb stores just in-frame clones and leaves some out. The sample has about 93,000 clones, around 96% seen once. The sequencing input was T cells isolated from PBMCs. The source of this sequence is a human donor in good health. The rearrangement uses TRBV6-6 and TRBJ1-6, with a weak D call TRBD1 (5 bases). CDR3 sequence: CASSYGAGPTPLHF. CDR3 in DNA: TGTGCCAGCAGTTACGGGGCAGGGCCAACACCCCTCCACTTT.